This record looks at one TCR beta chain sequence and its context. Sequencing was performed with immunoSEQ multiplex PCR; in TCRdb, only in-frame clones are kept and a portion is missing. This table has about 260,000 clones, roughly 84% appearing once. The data are from a study of blood T cell repertoires in COVID-19. V lost 3 bases and J lost 0, with 12 bases in between. The CDR3 spans 16 residues. CDR1 KGHSH and CDR2 LQKENI come from the germline V gene. The sample comprised peripheral blood. The rearrangement joins TRBV18 to TRBJ1-3; D ambiguous. This receptor was identified in a human donor in a cohort sampled during active COVID-19. The chain's CDR3 is CASSPRRDPSGNTIYF. In nucleotides, the CDR3 is TGTGCCAGCTCACCCCGGAGGGATCCCTCTGGAAACACCATATATTTT.